The clone carrying this T cell receptor (beta chain) appeared a few times. What it binds is not known. Germline V gene data show CDR1 as MDHEN and CDR2 as SYDVKM. V gave up 6 bases and J gave up 5 bases; unmatched junction bases: 8. This CDR3 has 15 residues. The data belong to a study of cytomegalovirus exposure and HLA in healthy donors. Notes on the study in general: Earlier analysis found most TCR beta V segments productive about 90% or about 30% of the time.

Primers included in the PCR were 60 Vbeta and 13 Jbeta primers. Generated by immunoSEQ multiplex PCR, the TCRdb table keeps only in-frame clones and is missing some. The table has about 87,000 clones, 7.5% to 8.5% seen once. Likely unrecorded immune exposures existed in these nominally healthy donors. This clonotype originated in a man aged 50-60 years in good health and CMV-seronegative. Sequenced material: PBMCs. J is TRBJ1-2 and V is TRBV28; 11 nucleotides align to TRBD1. The CDR3 DNA reads TGTGCCAGCAGCCCCGGACAGGGGGCCCGATATGGCTACACCTTC. Its translation: CASSPGQGARYGYTF.